Reported below is one T cell receptor beta chain. The sample originates from a study of shared clonotypes between healthy human individuals. Here immunoSEQ multiplex PCR was the method, and the copy in TCRdb shows in-frame clones only, minus some. The sample lists about 530,000 clones, less than 96% seen once, with 0.055% to 0.075% in the top ten. The CDR3 totals 15 residues. Germline assignment: CDR1 MDHEN and CDR2 SYDVKM. V lost 3 bases, J lost 1 base, and 10 bases lay in between. This chain connects TRBV28 to TRBJ1-5, with D unclear. The TCR originated in a woman younger than 45 in good health. What was sequenced was naive CD4+ T cells sorted from blood. Stated subset: CD45RA+ positively selected. CDR3 loop: CASSLTIGSNQPQHF. The CDR3 bases are TGTGCCAGCAGTTTGACCATTGGAAGCAATCAGCCCCAGCATTTT.